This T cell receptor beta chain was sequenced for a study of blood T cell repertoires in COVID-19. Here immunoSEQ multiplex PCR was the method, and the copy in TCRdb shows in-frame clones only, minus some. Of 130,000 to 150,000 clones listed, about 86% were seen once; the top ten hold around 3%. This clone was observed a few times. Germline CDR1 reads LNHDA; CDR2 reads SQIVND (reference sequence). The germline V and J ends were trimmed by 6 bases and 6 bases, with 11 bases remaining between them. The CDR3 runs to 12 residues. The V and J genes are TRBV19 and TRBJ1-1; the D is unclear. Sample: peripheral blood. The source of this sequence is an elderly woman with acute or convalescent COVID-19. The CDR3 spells CASRGYGAEAFF. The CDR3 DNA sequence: TGTGCCAGTAGGGGGTACGGGGCTGAAGCTTTCTTT.